The next 30 T cell receptor beta chains were all read from a single sample in a study of shared clonotypes between healthy human individuals. Clones were read by immunoSEQ multiplex PCR, and TCRdb kept only the in-frame ones, dropping some. The sample holds hundreds of thousands of clones, 74% seen once. The material sequenced was memory CD4+ T cells sorted from blood. Regarding subset: CD45RA-negative fraction. Receptors originate from a young woman in good health.

This chain connects TRBV5-1 to TRBJ2-3, with no clear D. This CDR3 region has 12 residues. Deletions cut 2 bases from V and 6 bases from J, with 7 bases between. The germline CDR1 and CDR2 sequences are SGHRS and YFSETQ. The CDR3 reads CASSFISDTQYF. The DNA of the CDR3 is TGCGCCAGCAGCTTTATCAGCGATACGCAGTATTTT.

Comments on this clone: Other DNA sequences of this sample code for an identical CDR3. The chain links TRBV11-2 to TRBJ1-1; D call uncertain. The CDR3 spans 13 residues. The V gene lost 3 bases and the J gene lost 0 bases, with 5 bases spanning the gap. CDR1 SGHAT and CDR2 FQNNGV come from the germline V gene. CDR3 residues: CASSLGLNTEAFF. CDR3 DNA: TGTGCCAGCAGCTTGGGGTTGAACACTGAAGCTTTCTTT. The complete variable domain, with remaining parts taken from reference TRBV11-2 and TRBJ1-1, reads EAGVAQSPRYKIIEKRQSVAFWCNPISGHATLYWYQQILGQGPKLLIQFQNNGVVDDSQLPKDRFSAERLKGVDSTLKIQPAKLEDSAVYLCASSLGLNTEAFFGQGTRLTVV.

This rearrangement joins TRBV29-1 to TRBJ2-4, with D perhaps TRBD1 (5 bases). Trimming removed 4 bases at V and 7 bases at J, with 11 bases between. The CDR3 consists of 12 residues. Germline V gene data show CDR1 as SQVTM and CDR2 as ANQGSEA. The CDR3 bases are TGCAGCGTTGGAATAGGGGATAACATTCAGTACTTC. Amino acid sequence: CSVGIGDNIQYF.

In the case of this clone: Other nucleotide sequences from this sample produce the same CDR3. The genes are TRBV29-1 and TRBJ2-7; D tentatively reads TRBD1 or TRBD2 (5 bases each). The CDR3 loop spans 11 amino acids. Germline V gene lookup returns CDR1 SQVTM and CDR2 ANQGSEA. CDR3 residues: CSVSWDLEQYF. The CDR3 DNA reads TGCAGTGTTTCCTGGGACCTCGAGCAGTACTTC.

This clone turned up a few times. The genes are TRBV7-2 and TRBJ1-2; D remains unclear. CDR1 is SGHTA, CDR2 FQGNSA, per germline. Between the trimmed V and J ends, which lost 5 bases and 8 bases, there was a span of 12 bases. This CDR3 comprises 12 residues. The CDR3 region is CASSKAPGGYTF. For the CDR3, the DNA is TGTGCCAGCAGCAAGGCCCCGGGGGGCTACACCTTC.

The sample holds a few counts of this clone. The chain uses TRBV15 and TRBJ1-2, with 12 bases identical to TRBD1. With V trimmed by 3 bases and J by 6 bases, 5 bases remained unmatched. Germline V CDR1 and CDR2: LNHNV, YYDKDF (reference sequence). This CDR3 has 15 amino acids. Here the CDR3 reads CATSRKGTGGHGYTF. The CDR3 DNA sequence: TGTGCCACCAGCAGGAAAGGGACAGGGGGCCATGGCTACACCTTC.

J is TRBJ1-1 and V is TRBV5-1; D unclear. The CDR3 sequence is 15 residues long. Trimming stripped 3 bases from V and 1 base from J, with 13 bases between. The germline V gene encodes CDR1 SGHRS and CDR2 YFSETQ. CDR3 residues: CASSSPWSTNTEAFF. In DNA form, the CDR3 reads TGCGCCAGCAGCTCTCCGTGGAGTACGAACACTGAAGCTTTCTTT.

J is TRBJ1-1 and V is TRBV5-1; no reliable D call. The CDR3 is made up of 16 amino acids. V dropped 0 bases and J dropped 4 bases, with 16 bases sitting between them. CDR1 SGHRS and CDR2 YFSETQ come from the germline V gene. CDR3 in DNA: TGCGCCAGCAGCTTGGATCAAAACCTGGAGTCCACTGAAGCTTTCTTT. It translates to CASSLDQNLESTEAFF.

This clone was observed many times. One base away lies a much larger clone, so this may be a sequencing read error. Other nucleotide sequences from this sample produce the same CDR3. The chain joins TRBV11-2 to TRBJ2-7, with 7 bases aligning to TRBD2. J gave up 0 bases and V 4 bases, and 3 bases lay outside the gene matches. Germline CDR1 and CDR2: SGHAT and FQNNGV. The CDR3 length is 14 residues. In DNA, the CDR3 is TGTGCCAGCAGCTACCAGCGGGACTCCTACGAGCAGTACTTC. This encodes CASSYQRDSYEQYF.

This chain links TRBV11-3 with TRBJ2-2, with TRBD2 matching over 7 bases. Germline CDR1 is SGHNT and CDR2 is YENEEA. The J segment lost 7 bases and the V segment lost 5 bases, leaving 7 bases of the junction unmatched. This CDR3 comprises 14 residues. CDR3: CASSRSGNNGELFF. The CDR3 DNA follows: TGTGCCAGCAGCCGGAGCGGGAATAACGGGGAGCTGTTTTTT.

This sequence joins TRBV7-2 and TRBJ2-3; 8 nucleotides match TRBD2. Germline CDR1 is SGHTA and CDR2 is FQGNSA. There are 17 residues in the CDR3. The trim removed 1 base at V and 1 base at J, leaving 7 bases unmatched. CDR3 loop: CASSLGLSGMGTDTQYF. In DNA, the CDR3 is TGTGCCAGCAGCTTAGGGCTTAGCGGGATGGGCACAGATACGCAGTATTTT.

The CDR3, as DNA: TGTGCCAGCAGTTACCTCTTTTCGGGAGTGGTTGACGAGCAGTACTTC. The encoded protein is CASSYLFSGVVDEQYF. V and J are TRBV6-5 and TRBJ2-7; possibly TRBD2 for D (6 bases). The germline V gene has CDR1 MNHEY and CDR2 SVGAGI. The CDR3 is 16 residues long. Trimming took off 2 bases at V and 5 bases at J, with 19 bases between the two ends.

The chain uses TRBV28 and TRBJ2-1; 8 nucleotides line up with TRBD2. Germline values: CDR1 MDHEN, CDR2 SYDVKM. V lost 7 bases to trimming and J lost 2 bases; unmatched junction nucleotides: 13. CDR3 size: 17 residues. CDR3 loop: CASTQREGQKAYNEQFF. The CDR3 DNA reads TGTGCCAGCACTCAACGGGAGGGCCAGAAGGCCTACAATGAGCAGTTCTTC.

This clone was observed a few times. The chain joins TRBV5-5 to TRBJ2-3; 9 bases are shared with TRBD2. V was clipped by 4 bases and J by 6 bases; unmatched bases: 9. Per germline, CDR1 SGHKS and CDR2 YYEKEE (reference sequence). The CDR3 is made up of 15 amino acids. CDR3 sequence (DNA): TGTGCCAGCAGCCCGCAGCGGGAGGCACGGGATACGCAGTATTTT. It translates to CASSPQREARDTQYF.

This chain uses TRBV29-1 with TRBJ1-2, with 9 bases fitting TRBD1. Germline V gene lookup returns CDR1 SQVTM and CDR2 ANQGSEA. This CDR3 is built from 16 residues. The ends lost 7 bases at V and 4 bases at J; junction bases unmatched: 16. CDR3 amino acids: CSAEDDRGYAGYGYTF. Here the CDR3 DNA reads TGCAGCGCAGAAGACGACAGGGGGTATGCCGGCTATGGCTACACCTTC.

This clone was detected a few times. This sample includes further DNA sequences coding for the same CDR3. The genes are TRBV28 and TRBJ1-5; D not certain. The germline V and J ends were trimmed by 3 bases and 7 bases, with 10 bases remaining between them. This CDR3 region has 13 residues. The germline V gene has CDR1 MDHEN and CDR2 SYDVKM. CDR3: CASSFWGNQPQHF. For the CDR3, the DNA is TGTGCCAGCAGTTTCTGGGGAAACCAGCCCCAGCATTTT.

This chain connects TRBV4-2 to TRBJ1-3; 10 bases map to TRBD1. Germline CDR1 is LGHNA and CDR2 is YNFKEQ. The CDR3 has 18 residues. J lost 0 bases, V lost 1 base, and 6 bases had no gene match. The CDR3 coding sequence is TGTGCCAGCAGCCAAGGGGGACAGGGGTCAGTCTCTGGAAACACCATATATTTT. Translated, it gives CASSQGGQGSVSGNTIYF.

The table lists this clone with a few counts. The chain has TRBV23-1 and TRBJ2-1; tentatively, D is TRBD1 (5 bases). TRBV23-1 is treated as an ORF (open reading frame) with a function not yet certain. The length of the CDR3 is 15 residues. Deletions cut 0 bases from V and 3 bases from J, with 9 bases between. The chain's CDR3 is CASSQSFDSYNEQFF. CDR3 DNA: TGCGCCAGCAGTCAATCGTTCGACAGCTACAATGAGCAGTTCTTC.

The V call is TRBV10-2, the J call TRBJ1-1; D gene unclear. The V gene's germline CDR1 is WSHSY and CDR2 SAAADI. With 9 bases removed from V and 3 bases from J, the gap between germline ends came to 8 bases. This CDR3 has 11 residues. The CDR3 bases are TGCGCCAGTCGAGACTACACTGAAGCTTTCTTT. Translated: CASRDYTEAFF.

The J gene is TRBJ1-1, the V gene TRBV10-3; no definite D call. Germline V gives CDR1 ENHRY, CDR2 SYGVKD. This CDR3 is 14 amino acids long. Trimming stripped 2 bases from V and 2 bases from J, with 9 bases between. The CDR3: CAISEPGANTEAFF. CDR3 DNA: TGTGCCATCAGTGAGCCGGGAGCAAACACTGAAGCTTTCTTT.

The CDR3 reads CASSLEWDTQYF. In DNA form, the CDR3 reads TGCGCCAGCAGCTTGGAGTGGGATACGCAGTATTTT. The rearrangement joins TRBV5-1 to TRBJ2-3, with unresolved D. Trimming left V 0 bases short and J 6 bases short, with 5 bases between. CDR1 and CDR2 from the germline V gene are SGHRS and YFSETQ. This CDR3 region has 12 residues.

The chain uses TRBV27 and TRBJ2-7; 13 nucleotides line up with TRBD2. Trimming cost V 0 bases and J 5 bases; bases outside gene matches: 1. The CDR3 totals 15 residues. CDR1 and CDR2 (germline): MNHEY, SMNVEV (reference sequence). The CDR3 spells CASSLSTSGRHEQYF. The DNA of the CDR3 is TGTGCCAGCAGTTTATCGACTAGCGGGAGGCACGAGCAGTACTTC.

The CDR3 protein is CASTPAGLNQPQHF. CDR3 nucleotides: TGTGCCAGTACCCCCGCAGGACTCAATCAGCCCCAGCATTTT. The chain uses TRBV19 and TRBJ1-5, with D unclear. Between the trimmed V and J ends, which lost 7 bases and 3 bases, there was a span of 13 bases. CDR1 is LNHDA, CDR2 SQIVND, per germline (reference sequence). CDR3 length: 14 amino acids.

The chain uses TRBV5-5 and TRBJ2-2; 10 bases line up with TRBD2. Losses at the gene ends were 0 bases for V and 7 bases for J; bases not matched to a gene: 9. CDR1 is SGHKS, CDR2 YYEKEE, per germline (reference sequence). There are 17 residues in the CDR3. CDR3: CASSLASGRARGGELFF. In DNA, the CDR3 is TGTGCCAGCAGCTTGGCCAGCGGGAGGGCCCGGGGCGGGGAGCTGTTTTTT.

The CDR3 protein is CASSLTPSNNEQFF. CDR3 DNA: TGTGCCAGCAGCTTAACCCCCTCGAACAATGAGCAGTTCTTC. The gene calls are TRBV7-3 and TRBJ2-1; D remains unclear. Looked up from germline, CDR1 is SGHTA and CDR2 is FQGTGA. Trimming cost V 0 bases and J 5 bases, with 8 bases left between them. This CDR3 has 14 residues.

The chain recombines TRBV2 with TRBJ1-1; D gene ambiguous. The CDR3 consists of 13 residues. Germline V CDR1 and CDR2: SNHLY, FYNNEI. The V gene lost 0 bases and the J gene lost 11 bases, with 13 bases spanning the gap. CDR3 sequence (DNA): TGTGCCAGCAGTGAAGCACCTCCCGGAGCGGCTTTCTTT. Its translation is CASSEAPPGAAFF.

The rearrangement uses TRBV20-1 and TRBJ2-1; no clear D gene. Per germline, CDR1 DFQATT and CDR2 SNEGSKA (reference sequence). The CDR3 has 11 amino acids. V was shortened by 2 bases and J by 4 bases, with 3 bases between the two germline ends. This chain's CDR3 is CSARTYNEQFF. The CDR3 region has the DNA TGCAGTGCTAGAACTTACAATGAGCAGTTCTTC.

In this sample, this clone turned up a few times. The chain employs TRBV25-1 and TRBJ2-7, with D unresolved. The CDR3 extends over 11 amino acids. The V gene's germline CDR1 is MGHDK and CDR2 SYGVNS. Trimming took 8 bases from V and 0 from J, leaving 5 bases between them. In DNA, the CDR3 is TGTGCCAGCCAGGCCTCCTACGAGCAGTACTTC. It is translated as CASQASYEQYF.

The chain carries TRBV21-1 and TRBJ1-5. TRBV21-1 is flagged as a pseudogene. The CDR3 extends over 13 amino acids. The CDR3 sequence: CARGGQILQPQHF. DNA of the CDR3: TGTGCCCGGGGGGGGCAAATTCTTCAGCCCCAGCATTTT.

In DNA, the CDR3 is TGCGCCAGCAGGGTAGCGCTAAGAGGGAAAGATACGCAGTATTTT. Translation gives CASRVALRGKDTQYF. V is TRBV10-2 and J is TRBJ2-3, with a tentative D call TRBD2 (5 bases). Per germline, CDR1 WSHSY and CDR2 SAAADI. V was clipped by 6 bases and J by 5 bases, with 18 bases between them. CDR3 length: 15 amino acids.